These 17 T cell receptor beta chains came from one sample sequenced in a study of blood T cell repertoires in COVID-19. The method was immunoSEQ multiplex PCR; TCRdb's version includes in-frame clones alone and lacks a portion of them. This sample has 150,000 or so clones; 75% to 80% occur once, and the top ten carry around 3.2%. Sequenced: PBMCs or T cells enriched from blood (not recorded which). The receptors shown here come from a woman between 45 and 60 years old who had recovered from COVID-19.

The chain couples TRBV28 to TRBJ1-6; TRBD1 agrees at 7 bases. Germline trimming cut 6 bases from V and 4 bases from J; bases unmatched to any gene: 6. Germline V CDR1 and CDR2: MDHEN, SYDVKM. This CDR3 region has 15 residues. This CDR3 is CASSAPGQYNSPLHF. The DNA for the CDR3 is TGTGCCAGCAGCGCCCCGGGACAGTATAATTCACCCCTCCACTTT.

The CDR3 loop is CASSLDRASYNEQFF. The CDR3 DNA sequence: TGTGCCAGCAGCTTGGACAGGGCTTCCTACAATGAGCAGTTCTTC. This chain uses TRBV5-8 with TRBJ2-1, with D perhaps matching TRBD1 (6 bases). Between the trimmed V and J ends, which lost 0 bases and 1 base, there was a span of 8 bases. The CDR3 sequence is 15 residues long. Germline CDR1 and CDR2: SGHTS and YDEGEE.

This clone was counted a single time. This sequence joins TRBV5-6 and TRBJ1-4; D might be TRBD1 (5 bases). Trimming pared 4 bases from V and 5 bases from J, leaving 15 bases between. The germline CDR1 and CDR2 sequences are SGHDT and YYEEEE. This CDR3 contains 15 residues. For the CDR3, the DNA is TGTGCCAGCAGCAGGAGGTCGGGGGTCAATGAAAAACTGTTTTTT. Amino acid sequence: CASSRRSGVNEKLFF.

The rearrangement joins TRBV10-1 to TRBJ1-1; D uncertain. Germline V gene data show CDR1 as WNHNN and CDR2 as SYGVQD (reference sequence). The CDR3 consists of 14 residues. V was cut by 0 bases and J by 5 bases, with 10 bases left in between. The CDR3 protein is CASSESGTGTEAFF. CDR3 nucleotide sequence: TGCGCCAGCAGTGAGTCGGGCACGGGGACTGAAGCTTTCTTT.

The chain has TRBV4-1 and TRBJ1-5, with a possible D match to TRBD1 (6 bases). Looked up from germline, CDR1 is MGHRA and CDR2 is YSYEKL. V shed 3 bases and J shed 4 bases, with 13 bases lying between them. The CDR3 loop spans 15 amino acids. The CDR3 reads CASSHNYRDNQPQHF. The CDR3 nucleotides read TGCGCCAGCAGCCATAACTACAGGGATAATCAGCCCCAGCATTTT.

The V and J genes are TRBV12-5 and TRBJ1-5; 7 bases are a match to TRBD1. V was clipped by 1 base and J by 0 bases; unmatched bases: 6. The CDR3 has 17 residues. The V gene's germline CDR1 is LGHNT and CDR2 FRNRAP. This chain's CDR3 is CASGLGRDRYSNQPQHF. Here the CDR3 DNA reads TGTGCTAGTGGTTTGGGCCGGGACAGATATAGCAATCAGCCCCAGCATTTT.

This CDR3 is CASSLEVGGGNEKLFF. In DNA form, the CDR3 reads TGCGCCAGCAGCTTGGAGGTCGGGGGTGGTAATGAAAAACTGTTTTTT. The chain carries TRBV5-1 and TRBJ1-4, with D possibly matching TRBD1 (5 bases). The CDR3 sequence is 16 residues long. Germline V gene lookup returns CDR1 SGHRS and CDR2 YFSETQ. Trimming pared 0 bases from V and 4 bases from J, leaving 13 bases between. The complete variable domain, with remaining parts taken from reference TRBV5-1 and TRBJ1-4, reads KAGVTQTPRYLIKTRGQQVTLSCSPISGHRSVSWYQQTPGQGLQFLFEYFSETQRNKGNFPGRFSGRQFSNSRSEMNVSTLELGDSALYLCASSLEVGGGNEKLFFGSGTQLSVL.

J is TRBJ1-3 and V is TRBV30; no reliable D call. The germline gives CDR1 GTSNPN, CDR2 SVGIG (reference sequence). CDR3 size: 12 residues. Trimming pared 2 bases from V and 8 bases from J, leaving 10 bases between. CDR3 DNA: TGTGCCTGGAGTTCAGAGGGTTACACCATATATTTT. Its protein product is CAWSSEGYTIYF.

V is TRBV9 and J is TRBJ2-3, with 9 bases matching TRBD2. This CDR3 is built from 15 residues. Germline CDR1 reads SGDLS; CDR2 reads YYNGEE. The V and J ends lost 1 base and 6 bases, in that order; junction bases with no gene match: 6. The CDR3 DNA follows: TGTGCCAGCAGCGTAAGGGCGGGAGGGGCTGATACGCAGTATTTT. Translation gives CASSVRAGGADTQYF.

The J gene is TRBJ2-1, the V gene TRBV10-3; TRBD1 agrees at 7 bases. The germline V gene encodes CDR1 ENHRY and CDR2 SYGVKD. CDR3 length equals 14 residues. After removal of 7 bases from V and 4 bases from J, the junction contained 7 bases not matched to a gene. The DNA of the CDR3 is TGTGCCATCAAAACTGGACAGGATTACAATGAGCAGTTCTTC. Its protein is CAIKTGQDYNEQFF.

The V call is TRBV10-2, the J call TRBJ2-5; D is possibly TRBD2 (6 bases). The CDR3 contains 12 residues. Between the trimmed V and J ends, which lost 3 bases and 5 bases, there was a span of 7 bases. Germline V gene data show CDR1 as WSHSY and CDR2 as SAAADI. CDR3: CASSERGETQYF. DNA for the CDR3: TGCGCCAGCAGTGAACGGGGGGAGACCCAGTACTTC.

CDR3 in DNA: TGTGCCAGCACACTAGATGCCACAGATACGCAGTATTTT. Protein product: CASTLDATDTQYF. The chain links TRBV2 to TRBJ2-3, with D tentatively TRBD2 (5 bases). Germline CDR1 is SNHLY and CDR2 is FYNNEI. The CDR3 sequence is 13 residues long. Trimming pared 7 bases from V and 2 bases from J, leaving 10 bases between.

The V gene is TRBV29-1, the J gene TRBJ2-2; a weak D match, TRBD1 (6 bases). The CDR3 contains 14 residues. Looked up from germline, CDR1 is SQVTM and CDR2 is ANQGSEA. The V end lost 1 base, the J end lost 7 bases, and 13 bases lay between the germline ends. The CDR3 loop reads CSVEVQGPGGELFF. In DNA form, the CDR3 reads TGCAGCGTTGAAGTACAGGGTCCGGGCGGGGAGCTGTTTTTT.

The chain is built from TRBV9 and TRBJ1-2; D unclear. The V end lost 0 bases, the J end lost 6 bases, and 9 bases lay between the germline ends. Germline V lookup: CDR1 SGDLS, CDR2 YYNGEE. The length of the CDR3 is 13 residues. CDR3 DNA sequence: TGTGCCAGCAGCGTAGGGCAAATCAATGGCTACACCTTC. Amino acid sequence: CASSVGQINGYTF.

This clone was counted once. This chain links TRBV2 with TRBJ2-5; 8 bases are shared with TRBD1. Germline V gives CDR1 SNHLY, CDR2 FYNNEI. The CDR3 contains 15 residues. The V and J ends lost 5 bases and 5 bases, in that order; junction bases with no gene match: 10. The DNA of the CDR3 is TGTGCCAGCAGTTACCAGGGGGCCCTGGGGGAGACCCAGTACTTC. It yields the protein CASSYQGALGETQYF.

This sequence joins TRBV7-3 and TRBJ2-7; 14 nucleotides align to TRBD2. The CDR3 is made up of 14 amino acids. Germline values: CDR1 SGHTA, CDR2 FQGTGA. The trim removed 8 bases at V and 8 bases at J, leaving 8 bases unmatched. The CDR3 bases are TGTGCCAGCCGCCGGGGACTAGCGGGAGAAAAGCAGTACTTC. Its protein is CASRRGLAGEKQYF.

The chain employs TRBV7-9 and TRBJ2-1; possibly TRBD1 for D (5 bases). From germline, CDR1 is SEHNR and CDR2 FQNEAQ (reference sequence). The V end was cut by 4 bases, the J end by 8 bases, with 15 bases between. The CDR3 consists of 14 residues. Written as DNA, the CDR3 is TGTGCCAGCAGCTCAACAGGTCCCAGCGATGAGCAGTTCTTC. Translated: CASSSTGPSDEQFF.